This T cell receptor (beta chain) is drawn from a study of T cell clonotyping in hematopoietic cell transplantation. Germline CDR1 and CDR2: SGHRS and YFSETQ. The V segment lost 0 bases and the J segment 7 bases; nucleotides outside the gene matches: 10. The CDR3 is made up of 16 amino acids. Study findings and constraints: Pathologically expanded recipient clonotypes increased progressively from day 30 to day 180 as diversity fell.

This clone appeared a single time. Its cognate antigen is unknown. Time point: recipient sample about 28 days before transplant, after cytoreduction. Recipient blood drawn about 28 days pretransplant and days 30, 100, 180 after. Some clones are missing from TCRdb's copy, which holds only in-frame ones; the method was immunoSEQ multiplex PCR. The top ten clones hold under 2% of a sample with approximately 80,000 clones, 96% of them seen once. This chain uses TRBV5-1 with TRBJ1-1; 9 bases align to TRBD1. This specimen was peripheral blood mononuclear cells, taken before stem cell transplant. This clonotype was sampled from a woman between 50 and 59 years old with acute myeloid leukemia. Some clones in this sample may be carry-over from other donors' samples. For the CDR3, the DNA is TGCGCCAGCAGCTTGGGTCGGGACAGGGAGTATGGTGAAGCTTTCTTT. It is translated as CASSLGRDREYGEAFF.